Listed below are T cell receptor beta chains from one sample, sequenced in a study of Tregs in tolerant kidney transplant recipients. Assay used: immunoSEQ multiplex PCR; TCRdb lists only in-frame clones, some missing. The sample lists 15,000 to 19,000 clones, around 94% occurring once. Sequenced material: CD8+ T cells from blood. The receptors derive from a human donor in good health. Both conserved end residues are part of each CDR3. Each record gives: J gene, clone size, V gene, D gene, CDR3 DNA, CDR3 protein. The D gene is left open where the match is weak. Rows give clone size only sometimes, using once, few, many, or a class for an expanded clone.

TRBJ1-1,once,TRBV6-4,.,TGTGCCAGCAGTGGGCTATCGGGCACTGAAGCTTTCTTT,CASSGLSGTEAFF
TRBJ1-5,.,TRBV19,.,TGTGCCAGTAGTATGAAGGCCCCAGTGGAGCCCCAGCATTTT,CASSMKAPVEPQHF
TRBJ1-1,.,TRBV30,.,TGTGCCTGGATGGGTGACAGCCACACTGAAGCTTTCTTT,CAWMGDSHTEAFF
TRBJ1-2,.,TRBV30,.,TGTGCCTGCGGGGGTGTGGGTGGCTACACCTTC,CACGGVGGYTF
TRBJ2-3,.,TRBV7-9,TRBD2,TGTGCCAGCAGCTCCCACCCACTAGCGGGGGGGCATTGGACGCAGTATTTT,CASSSHPLAGGHWTQYF
TRBJ2-7,.,TRBV4-3,.,TGCGCCAGCAGCCAAGATAGGGGGACTACCTACGAGCAGTACTTC,CASSQDRGTTYEQYF
TRBJ2-7,.,TRBV6-5,TRBD1,TGTGCCAGCAGTTACTCGCGACAGGGGTACGAGCAGTACTTC,CASSYSRQGYEQYF
TRBJ1-1,.,TRBV10-3,.,TGTGCCATCAGTGACCGGCTCAACACTGAAGCTTTCTTT,CAISDRLNTEAFF
TRBJ2-7,.,TRBV27,TRBD1,TGTGCCAGCAGTTTGGGACAGGGCCGCGAGCAGTACTTC,CASSLGQGREQYF
TRBJ2-3,.,TRBV6-5,.,TGTGCCAGCAGTTACTGGGCTATGGGGCACACAGATACGCAGTATTTT,CASSYWAMGHTDTQYF
TRBJ1-2,.,TRBV27,.,TGTGCCAGCAGTTTGTCCGTGGGGGGGCGGTCCTGGGGGACTGGCTACACCTTC,CASSLSVGGRSWGTGYTF
TRBJ1-3,.,TRBV4-3,TRBD1,TGCGCCAGCAGCCTGGGGACAGGGGAGGGAAACACCATATATTTT,CASSLGTGEGNTIYF
TRBJ2-1,.,TRBV7-9,.,TGTGCCAGCAGCCCTAAGGGGTTGAACGAGCAGTTCTTC,CASSPKGLNEQFF
TRBJ2-1,.,TRBV4-3,.,TGCGCCAGCAGCCAAGATAAGGCCAGTAGCTCCTACAATGAGCAGTTCTTC,CASSQDKASSSYNEQFF
TRBJ2-3,.,TRBV12-5,TRBD2,TGTGCTAGTGGTTCAGCGGGAGCGATCACAGATACGCAGTATTTT,CASGSAGAITDTQYF
TRBJ2-7,once,TRBV4-1,.,TGCGCCAGCAGCCAAGATCTGGGCAGGTCATACTACGAGCAGTACTTC,CASSQDLGRSYYEQYF
TRBJ2-1,.,TRBV4-3,.,TGCGCCAGCAGCCAATACCTAAGTTCCTACAATGAGCAGTTCTTC,CASSQYLSSYNEQFF
TRBJ2-3,.,TRBV11-2,.,TGTGCCAGCAGCTCCAATGGGATCCTCGACACAGATACGCAGTATTTT,CASSSNGILDTDTQYF
TRBJ1-6,.,TRBV27,.,TGTGCCAGCAGTTTATATCTCCGGCAGGGGTCTTATAATTCACCCCTCCACTTT,CASSLYLRQGSYNSPLHF
TRBJ2-1,.,TRBV7-2,TRBD2,TGTGCCAGCAGCTCGTCCCCCCAGCGGGGGGGCTACGAGCAGTTCTTC,CASSSSPQRGGYEQFF
TRBJ2-5,.,TRBV7-2,TRBD2,TGTGCCAGCCAAAATGCGGGGGGGCAAGAGACCCAGTACTTC,CASQNAGGQETQYF
TRBJ2-1,.,TRBV9,TRBD2,TGTGCCAGCAGCGAGGGAGGGTGGGGCAATGAGCAGTTCTTC,CASSEGGWGNEQFF
TRBJ2-7,.,TRBV4-1,.,TGCGCCAGCAGCCAAGACCCGGGCACCGAGCAGTACTTC,CASSQDPGTEQYF
TRBJ1-2,.,TRBV4-2,TRBD1,TGTGCCAGCAGCCAAGAGGGCAGGGGGTACTATGGCTACACCTTC,CASSQEGRGYYGYTF
TRBJ2-7,.,TRBV5-3,.,TGTGCCAGAAGCAAACTCAGCTCCTACGAGCAGTACTTC,CARSKLSSYEQYF
TRBJ2-7,.,TRBV21-1,.,TGTGCCAGCAGCAAAGAGCCAGGTAAGGTTCGTGAGCAGTACTTC,CASSKEPGKVREQYF
TRBJ1-2,.,TRBV27,.,TGTGCCAGCAGTTTAGGAGGGACCGGGGGCTACACCTTC,CASSLGGTGGYTF
TRBJ1-4,.,TRBV6-5,.,TGTGCCAGCAGTTATCTCCCAACTAATGAAAAACTGTTTTTT,CASSYLPTNEKLFF
TRBJ2-7,.,TRBV7-3,.,TGTGCCAGCAGCTTGGGGGGAGGAGAGTACGAGCAGTACTTC,CASSLGGGEYEQYF
TRBJ2-5,.,TRBV4-1,.,TGCGCCAGCAGCCAAGAACCAGGTGAAGAGACCCAGTACTTC,CASSQEPGEETQYF
TRBJ1-1,.,TRBV19,TRBD1,TGTGCCAGTAGAAAGGACAGGACCGCTGAAGCTTTCTTT,CASRKDRTAEAFF
TRBJ2-3,.,TRBV11-2,TRBD2,TGTGCCAGCAGCCCGCGGGGGGGATCCCACACAGATACGCAGTATTTT,CASSPRGGSHTDTQYF
TRBJ2-7,.,TRBV7-2,.,TGTGCCACCTCAGGTGGGGTTGGGAGCTCCTACGAGCAGTACTTC,CATSGGVGSSYEQYF
TRBJ2-7,.,TRBV29-1,TRBD2,TGCAGCGTTGAAGAGGGTAGCGGGAACGAGCAGTACTTC,CSVEEGSGNEQYF
TRBJ1-1,.,TRBV14,.,TGTGCCAGCAGCCTTTCAGGGAGGATCACTGAAGCTTTCTTT,CASSLSGRITEAFF
TRBJ1-2,.,TRBV30,.,TGTGCCTGGAGTCTCCCTCTCCCGGGGCTTAATGGCTACACCTTC,CAWSLPLPGLNGYTF
TRBJ1-2,.,TRBV9,.,TGTGCCAGCAGCTCCACAGCTAACTATGGCTACACCTTC,CASSSTANYGYTF
TRBJ1-2,.,TRBV25-1,TRBD1,TGTGCCAGCAGTGGCCTCTCAGGACAGGAAAGCTATGGCTACACCTTC,CASSGLSGQESYGYTF
TRBJ2-1,.,TRBV13,.,TGTGCCAGCAGCTTAGGAATTCCTGTCCCCTACAATGAGCAGTTCTTC,CASSLGIPVPYNEQFF
TRBJ2-5,.,TRBV7-9,TRBD2,TGTGCCAGCAGCCATCAGACTAGCGTGCTCGGGACCCAGTACTTC,CASSHQTSVLGTQYF